This TCR beta chain was captured by sequencing in a study of blood T cells in healthy people across ages. Germline V CDR1 and CDR2: DFQATT, SNEGSKA (reference sequence). The V and J ends lost 1 base and 3 bases respectively, with 8 bases between them. CDR3 length: 13 residues. Whole-study results and caveats: Higher diversity, along with more naive CD4+ cells, distinguished long-lived donors from aged donors. Per million T cells, TCR beta diversity dropped roughly linearly as age increased.

A second PCR, run for about 7 to 11 cycles, used a sample-barcoded 5' primer plus a J-beta primer mix. TCRdb fed the 5' RACE reads into MiXCR, producing one record per CDR3 protein. Among about 680,000 distinct CDR3 sequences listed, over 45% were seen once. Total RNA was isolated from each sample in quantities of at least 5 micrograms. A remark on this clonotype: Its antigen is currently unknown.

The TCR comes from a woman in her fifties or sixties in good health. Sequenced input: blood. The chain employs TRBV20-1 and TRBJ2-3; D unresolved. This chain's CDR3 is CSARGGWTDTQYF. The CDR3 DNA is TGCAGTGCTAGAGGGGGATGGACAGATACGCAGTATTTT.